The 28 T cell receptor beta chains in this list originate from one sample, sequenced in a study of cytomegalovirus exposure and HLA in healthy donors. It was with 60 Vbeta and 13 Jbeta primers that the PCR ran. TCRdb's copy holds only in-frame clones and misses some; the assay was immunoSEQ multiplex PCR. This table holds 150,000 to 200,000 clones, over 70% found once. The sample was PBMCs. Receptors originate from a woman between 18 and 29 years old in good health and CMV-seropositive.

The rearrangement joins TRBV7-9 to TRBJ2-5, with TRBD1 as a possible D gene (6 bases). The J call may not be correct, given that the DNA end is closer to TRBJ2-7. CDR3 size: 17 residues. Germline loops: CDR1 SEHNR, CDR2 FQNEAQ (reference sequence). In DNA form, the CDR3 reads TGTGCCAGCAGCTTAGCGAAGGGGGTGATAAGAGTCTACGAGCAGTACTTC. Protein: CASSLAKGVIRVYEQYF.

This chain connects TRBV7-2 to TRBJ2-4, with a possible D match to TRBD1 (5 bases). The CDR3 extends over 15 amino acids. Deletions cut 5 bases from V and 11 bases from J, with 22 bases between. Per germline, CDR1 SGHTA and CDR2 FQGNSA. CDR3 residues: CASSLGRVVSNLQYF. The CDR3 nucleotides are TGTGCCAGCAGCCTCGGCAGGGTAGTAAGCAATCTTCAGTACTTC.

V gene TRBV4-3 combines with J gene TRBJ1-1; no firm D call. The V end was cut by 0 bases, the J end by 1 base, with 6 bases between. The CDR3 covers 14 residues. The germline V gene has CDR1 LGHNA and CDR2 YSLEER. The CDR3 reads CASSQDLRNTEAFF. The CDR3, as DNA: TGCGCCAGCAGCCAAGATCTGCGGAACACTGAAGCTTTCTTT.

V is TRBV19 and J is TRBJ1-2; possible D gene TRBD1, 6 bases. CDR3 length: 14 residues. V was pared by 6 bases and J by 6 bases, with 17 bases between. Germline assignment: CDR1 LNHDA and CDR2 SQIVND (reference sequence). The CDR3 coding sequence is TGTGCCAGTAGCCAAGGACAGAGTGGCAATGGCTACACCTTC. Amino acid sequence: CASSQGQSGNGYTF.

This sequence joins TRBV19 and TRBJ2-5, with 11 bases fitting TRBD2. CDR3 size: 15 residues. Germline loops: CDR1 LNHDA, CDR2 SQIVND (reference sequence). V shed 4 bases and J 2 bases; nucleotides not matched to a gene: 3. CDR3 bases: TGTGCCAGTAGTAAGGGACTAGCGGAACAAGAGACCCAGTACTTC. Its protein is CASSKGLAEQETQYF.

This clone came up a few times. The V call is TRBV5-1, the J call TRBJ2-1, with 7 bases matching TRBD1. This CDR3 has 12 amino acids. The J segment lost 7 bases and the V segment lost 5 bases, leaving 3 bases of the junction unmatched. Germline V gene lookup returns CDR1 SGHRS and CDR2 YFSETQ. The CDR3: CASSSRGNEQFF. In nucleotides, the CDR3 is TGCGCCAGCAGTAGCAGGGGGAATGAGCAGTTCTTC.

The chain is built from TRBV30 and TRBJ1-3; unclear D gene. The CDR3 is made up of 15 amino acids. Trimming stripped 0 bases from V and 0 bases from J, with 9 bases between. Germline values: CDR1 GTSNPN, CDR2 SVGIG (reference sequence). The CDR3 sequence is CAWSVRHSSGNTIYF. The CDR3, as DNA: TGTGCCTGGAGTGTCCGGCACAGCTCTGGAAACACCATATATTTT.

The chain couples TRBV18 to TRBJ1-1, with a weak D call TRBD1 (5 bases). Trimming left V 3 bases short and J 1 base short, with 9 bases between. Germline V gives CDR1 KGHSH, CDR2 LQKENI. The CDR3 runs to 14 residues. The CDR3 region is CASSPTTANTEAFF. CDR3 nucleotides: TGTGCCAGCTCACCCACGACAGCGAACACTGAAGCTTTCTTT.

V gene TRBV2 combines with J gene TRBJ2-5, with D uncertain. The CDR3 contains 14 residues. CDR1 is SNHLY, CDR2 FYNNEI, per germline. The germline V and J ends were trimmed by 2 bases and 2 bases, with 9 bases remaining between them. The CDR3 sequence: CASSEPSVQETQYF. In nucleotides, the CDR3 is TGTGCCAGCAGTGAACCTTCGGTACAAGAGACCCAGTACTTC.

As regards this clone: The CDR3 ends on some other residue instead of the conserved phenylalanine or tryptophan, so this is likely a read error. This chain links TRBV7-9 with TRBJ1-1; D is uncertain. The length of the CDR3 is 16 residues. Trimming stripped 2 bases from V and 2 bases from J, with 15 bases between. CDR1 is SEHNR and CDR2 is FQNEAQ in the germline V gene (reference sequence). The DNA of the CDR3 is TGTGCCAGCAGCTTATTCCCCGGTACAGTCAACACTGAAGCTTTCCTT. Translated, it gives CASSLFPGTVNTEAFL.

This rearrangement joins TRBV10-1 to TRBJ2-7; D might be TRBD1 (5 bases). Trimming pared 2 bases from V and 4 bases from J, leaving 21 bases between. Germline CDR1 and CDR2: WNHNN and SYGVQD (reference sequence). There are 17 residues in the CDR3. CDR3 in amino acids: CASSETTPGMEQYEQYV. The CDR3 DNA is TGCGCCAGCAGTGAGACTACCCCAGGGATGGAACAGTACGAGCAGTACGTC.

The chain uses TRBV28 and TRBJ2-3, with TRBD1 matching over 10 bases. The junction had 10 bases not matched to a gene; V was cut back by 6 bases and J by 4 bases. Germline assignment: CDR1 MDHEN and CDR2 SYDVKM. CDR3 size: 16 residues. DNA for the CDR3: TGTGCCAGCAGGGGGGACAGGGGTTCCAATCCAGATACGCAGTATTTT. Its translation: CASRGDRGSNPDTQYF. The whole variable domain, remainder taken from reference TRBV28 and TRBJ2-3, is DVKVTQSSRYLVKRTGEKVFLECVQDMDHENMFWYRQDPGLGLRLIYFSYDVKMKEKGDIPEGYSVSREKKERFSLILESASTNQTSMYLCASRGDRGSNPDTQYFGPGTRLTVL.

This clone was observed once. Other DNA sequences in this specimen translate into the identical CDR3. The chain recombines TRBV18 with TRBJ2-7; 10 nucleotides line up with TRBD2. This CDR3 is built from 13 residues. Trimming cost V 6 bases and J 4 bases; bases outside gene matches: 3. The germline V gene encodes CDR1 KGHSH and CDR2 LQKENI. CDR3 region: CASSPSGGYEQYF. The CDR3 DNA is TGTGCCAGCTCCCCTAGCGGGGGTTACGAGCAGTACTTC.

The gene calls are TRBV28 and TRBJ1-4; 8 bases are shared with TRBD1. Germline V gene data show CDR1 as MDHEN and CDR2 as SYDVKM. The CDR3 is made up of 11 amino acids. Trimming cost V 6 bases and J 13 bases; bases outside gene matches: 4. CDR3 residues: CASRGDRLLFF. As DNA, the CDR3 is TGTGCCAGCAGGGGGGACAGGTTACTGTTTTTT.

The chain recombines TRBV7-8 with TRBJ1-6; no clear D. The CDR3 has 14 residues. CDR1 is SGHVS, CDR2 FQNEAQ, per germline. The V end was cut by 6 bases, the J end by 8 bases, with 14 bases between. The CDR3 coding sequence is TGTGCCAGCAGGCAATCCGGGAGTCATTCACCCCTCCACTTT. The encoded protein is CASRQSGSHSPLHF.

This chain uses TRBV29-1 with TRBJ1-2; TRBD1 is a possible D gene (6 bases). From germline, CDR1 is SQVTM and CDR2 ANQGSEA. This CDR3 has 14 amino acids. Deletions cut 6 bases from V and 10 bases from J, with 24 bases between. CDR3 nucleotide sequence: TGCAGCGTGGCCAACGTACAGGGTGGGGATGACTACACCTTC. This sequence encodes CSVANVQGGDDYTF. Supplemented by reference TRBV29-1 and TRBJ1-2, the full variable domain reads SAVISQKPSRDICQRGTSLTIQCQVDSQVTMMFWYRQQPGQSLTLIATANQGSEATYESGFVIDKFPISRPNLTFSTLTVSNMSPEDSSIYLCSVANVQGGDDYTFGSGTRLTVV.

Here the CDR3 reads CSVGQPNTGELFF. For the CDR3, the DNA is TGCAGCGTTGGACAGCCGAACACCGGGGAGCTGTTTTTT. The chain is built from TRBV29-1 and TRBJ2-2; possible D gene TRBD1, 5 bases. CDR3 length equals 13 residues. Trimming shortened V by 4 bases and J by 0 bases, and 6 bases separated the two germline ends. Germline-derived CDR1 and CDR2 are SQVTM and ANQGSEA.

V is TRBV28 and J is TRBJ2-2; D is perhaps TRBD1 (7 bases). Germline V gives CDR1 MDHEN, CDR2 SYDVKM. V gave up 9 bases and J gave up 8 bases, with 25 bases separating them. There are 16 residues in the CDR3. CDR3 bases: TGTGCCAGTTACGCTCGACAGGGTTGGAGGGTTGGGGAGCTGTTTTTT. Translation: CASYARQGWRVGELFF.

There are a few counts of this clone. The chain employs TRBV6-4 and TRBJ2-3, with 7 nucleotides matching TRBD2. The CDR3 runs 16 residues. V dropped 0 bases and J dropped 4; count of bases not matched to a gene: 7. The V gene's germline CDR1 is MRHNA and CDR2 SNTAGT. The CDR3 DNA is TGTGCCAGCAGTGACTCGACGGGACTAATTTCAGATACGCAGTATTTT. It encodes CASSDSTGLISDTQYF.

This chain links TRBV18 with TRBJ1-2, with unresolved D. The germline gives CDR1 KGHSH, CDR2 LQKENI. This CDR3 comprises 14 residues. The V gene lost 2 bases and the J gene lost 6 bases, with 13 bases spanning the gap. CDR3 coding DNA: TGTGCCAGCTCACCATGGGAGGGTGGCCATGGCTACACCTTC. This codes for CASSPWEGGHGYTF.

With respect to this clone: A junction boundary mismatches the germline segment, possibly from a read error. The genes are TRBV7-9 and TRBJ1-1; tentatively, D is TRBD1 (5 bases). Germline CDR1 SEHNR, CDR2 FQNEAQ (reference sequence). The length of the CDR3 is 15 residues. The CDR3 coding sequence is TGTTCCAGCAGCTTATTAGGGGCCCGGAACACTGAAGCTTTCTTT. The encoded protein is CSSSLLGARNTEAFF.

This rearrangement joins TRBV6-1 to TRBJ1-5, with D tentatively TRBD1 (5 bases). V was shortened by 6 bases and J by 0 bases, with 12 bases between the two germline ends. Germline CDR1 is MNHNS and CDR2 is SASEGT. This CDR3 is built from 15 residues. CDR3 in amino acids: CASRLGGVSNQPQHF. The CDR3 nucleotides are TGTGCCAGCAGGTTGGGGGGGGTTAGCAATCAGCCCCAGCATTTT.

This sequence joins TRBV28 and TRBJ2-7, with a tentative D call TRBD2 (6 bases). V gave up 11 bases and J gave up 7 bases, with 18 bases separating them. The germline V gene encodes CDR1 MDHEN and CDR2 SYDVKM. The CDR3 contains 12 residues. CDR3 protein: CAASWGEREQYF. CDR3 DNA: TGTGCCGCGTCGTGGGGGGAGAGGGAGCAGTACTTC.

This rearrangement joins TRBV7-3 to TRBJ2-1; 7 nucleotides line up with TRBD2. This CDR3 comprises 15 residues. Germline V gene lookup returns CDR1 SGHTA and CDR2 FQGTGA. V was clipped by 5 bases and J by 7 bases; unmatched bases: 11. Written as DNA, the CDR3 is TGTGCCAGCAGCCCCCAGGCGGGGGAGCTAAATGAGCAGTTCTTC. It encodes CASSPQAGELNEQFF.

The genes are TRBV6-5 and TRBJ1-6; 9 nucleotides align to TRBD1. This CDR3 has 16 amino acids. V dropped 3 bases and J dropped 11; count of bases not matched to a gene: 11. Germline assignment: CDR1 MNHEY and CDR2 SVGAGI. The CDR3 sequence is CASSYKSQGAMTPLHF. In DNA form, the CDR3 reads TGTGCCAGCAGTTATAAATCACAGGGGGCGATGACACCCCTCCACTTT.

This clone was seen only a few times. The rearrangement joins TRBV11-2 to TRBJ2-5; 14 positions match TRBD2. Germline CDR1 and CDR2: SGHAT and FQNNGV. Trimming removed 5 bases from V and 5 bases from J; junction bases left unmatched: 7. There are 16 residues in the CDR3. DNA of the CDR3: TGTGCCAGCAGCAGACGACTAGCGGGGGGGGTTGAGACCCAGTACTTC. This sequence encodes CASSRRLAGGVETQYF.

The chain couples TRBV7-9 to TRBJ1-1; no reliable D call. Trimming pared 1 base from V and 11 bases from J, leaving 17 bases between. The germline V gene encodes CDR1 SEHNR and CDR2 FQNEAQ (reference sequence). This CDR3 is built from 14 residues. The CDR3 reads CASSLVTETGYAFF. The CDR3 nucleotides are TGTGCCAGCAGCTTAGTTACGGAAACGGGGTACGCTTTCTTT.

This clone was observed a handful of times. V and J are TRBV6-4 and TRBJ2-3; TRBD1 might be the D (6 bases). This CDR3 comprises 15 residues. Trimming took 3 bases from V and 2 from J, leaving 12 bases between them. Germline CDR1 is MRHNA and CDR2 is SNTAGT. CDR3: CASSDGGQDTDTQYF. CDR3 DNA sequence: TGTGCCAGCAGTGATGGGGGACAAGACACAGATACGCAGTATTTT.